This T cell receptor (beta chain) derives from a study of blood T cell repertoires in COVID-19. V was clipped by 5 bases and J by 5 bases, with 18 bases between them. Germline loops: CDR1 SQVTM, CDR2 ANQGSEA. This CDR3 has 14 residues. Clones were read by immunoSEQ multiplex PCR, and TCRdb kept only the in-frame ones, dropping some. The sample has roughly 86,000 clones; roughly 91% are singletons. This receptor was obtained from a woman aged 50 to 60 in a cohort sampled during active COVID-19. Sequenced: peripheral blood. The chain joins TRBV29-1 to TRBJ2-5; possibly TRBD2 for D (5 bases). In nucleotides, the CDR3 is TGCAGCGTTTCTTTCGGGAATCGAGCGGAGACCCAGTACTTC. The encoded protein is CSVSFGNRAETQYF.